These T cell receptor beta chains were read from a single sample in a study of blood T cell repertoires in COVID-19. Produced via immunoSEQ multiplex PCR; TCRdb's table is partial and in-frame only. Of 200,000 to 300,000 clones listed, over 70% are singletons. Sequencing used peripheral blood. The receptors were gathered from a woman aged 80 or over with acute or convalescent COVID-19. Both conserved end residues are part of each CDR3. Expanded clones are given a class, and other clones once, few, many or no size at all.

>TRBV4-2|TRBJ1-2|NA
CASSQGTGTDSGYTF
>TRBV7-8|TRBJ1-2|NA
CASSSGRGLGYGYTF
>TRBV5-1|TRBJ2-2|NA
CASSLSPGLAVPRNTGELFF
>TRBV6-5|TRBJ1-6|NA
CASSPGQVLLHF
>TRBV5-1|TRBJ1-4|few
CASSEGQTNEKLFF
>TRBV2|TRBJ2-3|NA
CASSQRHTDTQYF
>TRBV10-3|TRBJ2-1|NA
CAIREGAPGYNEQFF
>TRBV10-2|TRBJ1-5|few
CASSELVNQPQHF
>TRBV5-5|TRBJ1-2|few
CASSFPGQMVGYTF
>TRBV27|TRBJ1-5|few
CASSLGLNQPQHF
>TRBV5-6|TRBJ2-7|NA
CASSPLRGRGNEQYF
>TRBV6-1|TRBJ1-1|NA
CASSEGHQLTNTEAFF
>TRBV30|TRBJ1-3|few
CAWSGTGSGNTIYF
>TRBV9|TRBJ2-1|NA
CASRTGRGPPKFF
>TRBV7-2|TRBJ2-5|NA
CASSDRTSGQETQYF
>TRBV5-5|TRBJ2-2|NA
CASSQGANTGELFF
>TRBV7-2|TRBJ2-1|NA
CASSSSRGYNNEQFF
>TRBV4-2|TRBJ2-3|NA
CASSLSPTRGTDTQYF
>TRBV11-2|TRBJ1-2|NA
CASSERQYGYTF
>TRBV6-5|TRBJ2-2|NA
CASSYAGGIGELFF
>TRBV28|TRBJ1-2|once
CASRLPGTGSYGYTF
>TRBV5-1|TRBJ2-1|NA
CASSLAETGYYNEQFF
>TRBV19|TRBJ1-5|NA
CASSTMGNQPQHF
>TRBV7-9|TRBJ1-1|many
CASSLVLMNTEAFF
>TRBV5-4|TRBJ1-3|NA
CASSLGLQGKLYGNTIYF
>TRBV3-1/TRBV3-2|TRBJ2-7|NA
CASSQDVYEQYF
>TRBV11-2|TRBJ1-1|NA
CASNAGWGTEAFF
>TRBV7-2|TRBJ2-1|NA
CASSHWDSSSYNEQFF
>TRBV9|TRBJ2-1|NA
CASSVGQRFNEQFF
>TRBV27|TRBJ2-7|once
CASSLIDRVGEQYF
>TRBV7-2|TRBJ2-7|NA
CASSVRAGLVSYEQYF
>TRBV20-1|TRBJ1-3|NA
CSASMTGAGNTIYF
>TRBV9|TRBJ2-1|NA
CASSVAPSGGVNEQFF
>TRBV21-1|TRBJ2-7|NA
CASSKGTLSPGEQYF
>TRBV5-1|TRBJ1-2|few
CASSLRQGYGYTF
>TRBV25-1|TRBJ2-5|NA
CASKGQGGYQETQYF
>TRBV7-8|TRBJ2-7|NA
CASSLTDRETYEQYF
>TRBV6-5|TRBJ1-2|NA
CASTLNTNYGYTF
>TRBV9|TRBJ2-2|once
CASSVRGRESTGELFF
>TRBV29-1|TRBJ1-5|NA
CSVGVERDQPQHF
>TRBV6-5|TRBJ2-1|NA
CASNTGTSGANEQFF
>TRBV18|TRBJ1-1|NA
CASSPREGAEAFF